Below, 7 T cell receptor beta chains from the same sample are listed, as sequenced in a study of cytomegalovirus exposure and HLA in healthy donors. Clones were sequenced by immunoSEQ multiplex PCR, and TCRdb holds only the in-frame ones, with some missing. The sample yields about 330,000 clones, approximately 90% seen once. Material for sequencing was PBMCs. These receptors were obtained from a woman under 30 in good health and CMV-seronegative.

The chain couples TRBV5-1 to TRBJ2-5; D might be TRBD1 (6 bases). V was pared by 4 bases and J by 1 base, with 17 bases between. Germline lookup yields CDR1 SGHRS and CDR2 YFSETQ. The CDR3 runs 16 residues. In nucleotides, the CDR3 is TGCGCCAGCAGCAGGGGGTCTCCAGGGTCCCAAGAGACCCAGTACTTC. Its protein is CASSRGSPGSQETQYF.

The chain is built from TRBV11-2 and TRBJ1-2; the D is unclear. There are 14 residues in the CDR3. The V end lost 1 base, the J end lost 3 bases, and 9 bases lay between the germline ends. Germline loops: CDR1 SGHAT, CDR2 FQNNGV. As DNA, the CDR3 is TGTGCCAGCAGCTTAGGTTTGGAGGACTATGGCTACACCTTC. It specifies CASSLGLEDYGYTF. Using reference TRBV11-2 and TRBJ1-2 for the parts outside the CDR3, the full variable domain is EAGVAQSPRYKIIEKRQSVAFWCNPISGHATLYWYQQILGQGPKLLIQFQNNGVVDDSQLPKDRFSAERLKGVDSTLKIQPAKLEDSAVYLCASSLGLEDYGYTFGSGTRLTVV.

This clone was found once. V is TRBV5-1 and J is TRBJ2-7; 13 bases agree with TRBD2. V was clipped by 0 bases and J by 4 bases; unmatched bases: 4. The V gene's germline CDR1 is SGHRS and CDR2 YFSETQ. The CDR3 sequence is 16 residues long. CDR3 sequence reads: CASSLETSGRNYEQYF. CDR3 in DNA: TGCGCCAGCAGCTTGGAGACTAGCGGGAGGAATTACGAGCAGTACTTC.

This sequence joins TRBV4-1 and TRBJ2-7, with 9 positions matching TRBD1. Germline CDR1 is MGHRA and CDR2 is YSYEKL. CDR3 size: 15 residues. V gave up 3 bases and J gave up 1 base; unmatched junction bases: 4. For the CDR3, the DNA is TGCGCCAGCAGCCAGCCGGGACAGGGATCCTACGAGCAGTACTTC. Translating gives CASSQPGQGSYEQYF.

This chain's CDR3 is CASSPAKNRNTEAFF. Here the CDR3 DNA reads TGTGCCAGCAGCCCAGCGAAGAACCGGAACACTGAAGCTTTCTTT. This chain links TRBV7-9 with TRBJ1-1; D is unresolved. This CDR3 region has 15 residues. In germline, CDR1 is SEHNR, CDR2 FQNEAQ (reference sequence). The ends were cut back, 5 bases at V and 1 base at J, with 14 bases in the middle.

V and J are TRBV18 and TRBJ2-7; D is ambiguous. Germline CDR1 is KGHSH and CDR2 is LQKENI. Trimming took 2 bases from V and 2 from J, leaving 10 bases between them. CDR3 length: 14 residues. This CDR3 is CASSPGPNTYEQYF. DNA of the CDR3: TGTGCCAGCTCACCAGGGCCAAATACCTACGAGCAGTACTTC. The full variable domain, its missing parts supplied by reference TRBV18 and TRBJ2-7, is NAGVMQNPRHLVRRRGQEARLRCSPMKGHSHVYWYRQLPEEGLKFMVYLQKENIIDESGMPKERFSAEFPKEGPSILRIQQVVRGDSAAYFCASSPGPNTYEQYFGPGTRLTVT.

This clone was recorded only once. V and J are TRBV18 and TRBJ2-7; 7 bases map to TRBD2. V shed 4 bases and J 3 bases; nucleotides not matched to a gene: 9. The germline gives CDR1 KGHSH, CDR2 LQKENI. The CDR3 consists of 15 residues. The CDR3 reads CASSRPSGVFYEQYF. CDR3 sequence (DNA): TGTGCCAGCTCACGACCGAGCGGGGTGTTCTACGAGCAGTACTTC.